The 21 T cell receptor beta chains listed next were all sequenced from one sample in a study of T cells in Graves' hyperthyroidism and ophthalmopathy. Amplification yielded TCR beta CDR3 regions, with RNA transcripts as the source. Initially, a first-round RT-PCR of the TCR CDR3 employed the HTBI primer set. TCRdb re-analysed the multiplex PCR reads in MiXCR, keeping a single row per CDR3 protein. The sample includes approximately 410,000 distinct CDR3 sequences, roughly 15% seen only once; the top ten take around 5.3%. The sample taken for sequencing was blood. These receptors were collected from a woman between 18 and 29 years old with Graves' hyperthyroidism.

The V call is TRBV5-1, the J call TRBJ1-1; TRBD1 matches at 7 bases. The V and J ends lost 4 bases and 3 bases, in that order; junction bases with no gene match: 9. This CDR3 is built from 15 residues. Germline V lookup: CDR1 SGHRS, CDR2 YFSETQ. DNA for the CDR3: TGCGCCAGCAGCCAACGAACAGGGGCCTACACTGAAGCTTTCTTT. It is translated as CASSQRTGAYTEAFF.

This clonotype appeared many times. This chain uses TRBV12-3 or TRBV12-4 with TRBJ1-5; D is ambiguous. The CDR3 contains 13 residues. Trimming took off 6 bases at V and 3 bases at J, with 9 bases between the two ends. CDR3 bases: TGTGCCAGCAGCCTAAGGACCAATCAGCCCCAGCATTTT. Its translation: CASSLRTNQPQHF.

This clonotype has more than one count but fewer than ten. The chain carries TRBV29-1 and TRBJ2-7; 9 bases fit TRBD2. Germline values: CDR1 SQVTM, CDR2 ANQGSEA. The CDR3 runs to 13 residues. The V and J ends lost 4 bases and 3 bases, in that order; junction bases with no gene match: 4. The DNA for the CDR3 is TGCAGCGTTGGGCGGGGGGGTGGCTACGAGCAGTACTTC. Protein sequence: CSVGRGGGYEQYF.

This clonotype was seen repeatedly, ten times or more. The chain joins TRBV30 to TRBJ2-3; weak D call: TRBD1 (6 bases). The CDR3 is 13 residues long. V was shortened by 7 bases and J by 4 bases, with 15 bases between the two germline ends. The germline CDR1 and CDR2 sequences are GTSNPN and SVGIG (reference sequence). CDR3 amino acids: CAYRDMVADTQYF. In DNA form, the CDR3 reads TGTGCCTACAGGGATATGGTCGCAGATACGCAGTATTTT.

The sample holds many counts of this clonotype. The chain joins TRBV29-1 to TRBJ2-2, with D possibly matching TRBD2 (6 bases). The germline gives CDR1 SQVTM, CDR2 ANQGSEA. V dropped 4 bases and J dropped 4 bases, with 7 bases sitting between them. CDR3 length: 12 amino acids. For the CDR3, the DNA is TGCAGCGTTGGAGCGGGCACCGGGGAGCTGTTTTTT. This sequence encodes CSVGAGTGELFF.

The sample holds many counts of this clonotype. The rearrangement joins TRBV28 to TRBJ2-3, with D hard to call. The germline V gene encodes CDR1 MDHEN and CDR2 SYDVKM. This CDR3 is built from 16 residues. V lost 2 bases and J lost 7, with 19 bases in between. The CDR3 loop reads CASSLPRSIRTYTQYF. The CDR3, as DNA: TGTGCCAGCAGTTTACCGCGGTCTATCCGCACGTATACGCAGTATTTT.

The rearrangement joins TRBV25-1 to TRBJ1-6; 8 positions match TRBD1. J gave up 8 bases and V 2 bases, and 11 bases lay outside the gene matches. CDR1 is MGHDK, CDR2 SYGVNS, per germline. This CDR3 comprises 17 residues. CDR3 residues: CASSETRRTGSDSPLHF. DNA for the CDR3: TGTGCCAGCAGTGAAACTCGCCGGACAGGGTCGGATTCACCCCTCCACTTT. The whole variable domain, remainder taken from reference TRBV25-1 and TRBJ1-6, is EADIYQTPRYLVIGTGKKITLECSQTMGHDKMYWYQQDPGMELHLIHYSYGVNSTEKGDLSSESTVSRIRTEHFPLTLESARPSHTSQYLCASSETRRTGSDSPLHFGNGTRLTVT.

This rearrangement joins TRBV7-9 to TRBJ1-6; tentatively, D is TRBD1 (6 bases). Germline assignment: CDR1 SEHNR and CDR2 FQNEAQ (reference sequence). V lost 5 bases and J lost 9, with 14 bases in between. The CDR3 extends over 14 amino acids. The CDR3 loop reads CASSRTEQFSPLHF. The DNA of the CDR3 is TGTGCCAGCAGCCGGACAGAACAGTTTTCACCCCTCCACTTT.

The chain combines TRBV28 with TRBJ2-7; D is uncertain. The V end was cut by 2 bases, the J end by 7 bases, with 9 bases between. The V gene's germline CDR1 is MDHEN and CDR2 SYDVKM. CDR3 length equals 12 residues. In DNA form, the CDR3 reads TGTGCCAGCAGTTTAGGGCCGCGGGAGCAGTACTTC. Protein product: CASSLGPREQYF.

Many counts were recorded for this clonotype. The chain employs TRBV12-3 or TRBV12-4 and TRBJ1-1; D not certain. Between the trimmed V and J ends, which lost 2 bases and 3 bases, there was a span of 7 bases. The CDR3 is 13 amino acids. CDR3 sequence: CASSLRADTEAFF. The CDR3 nucleotides read TGTGCCAGCAGTTTAAGGGCAGACACTGAAGCTTTCTTT.

This clonotype was seen repeatedly, ten times or more. The chain couples TRBV25-1 to TRBJ2-7; 8 bases fit TRBD2. V lost 1 base to trimming and J lost 1 base; unmatched junction nucleotides: 6. The CDR3 covers 16 residues. The germline gives CDR1 MGHDK, CDR2 SYGVNS. The CDR3 bases are TGTGCCAGCAGTGAATCCCGTCCGGGAGGGTCCTACGAGCAGTACTTC. This sequence encodes CASSESRPGGSYEQYF.

This clonotype appeared many times. J is TRBJ2-1 and V is TRBV11-2; 7 bases are shared with TRBD2. Trimming cost V 0 bases and J 8 bases; bases outside gene matches: 4. Per germline, CDR1 SGHAT and CDR2 FQNNGV. The CDR3 is 14 amino acids. The chain's CDR3 is CASSLEGGSDEQFF. CDR3 bases: TGTGCCAGCAGCTTAGAGGGCGGGAGCGATGAGCAGTTCTTC.

This rearrangement joins TRBV13 to TRBJ1-1; 7 bases are a match to TRBD1. Trimming at V came to 2 bases and at J to 4 bases, leaving 4 bases not matched to a gene. The CDR3 is 14 amino acids. Germline values: CDR1 PRHDT, CDR2 FYEKMQ (reference sequence). The CDR3 region is CASSLRGRGTEAFF. CDR3 nucleotide sequence: TGTGCCAGCAGCTTAAGGGGGCGAGGCACTGAAGCTTTCTTT.

At least ten counts were recorded for this clonotype. The gene calls are TRBV12-3 or TRBV12-4 and TRBJ2-1; possibly TRBD2 for D (6 bases). The CDR3 length is 15 residues. The germline V and J ends were trimmed by 1 base and 6 bases, with 13 bases remaining between them. This CDR3 is CASSLGGGPGNEQFF. The CDR3 DNA reads TGTGCCAGCAGTTTAGGTGGAGGGCCCGGCAATGAGCAGTTCTTC.

This clonotype has just a few counts. As DNA, the CDR3 is TGTGCCAGCAGCCAAGTGATGGTCGAGCGGGAGTCCGGGGAGCTGTTTTTT. This codes for CASSQVMVERESGELFF. V and J are TRBV3-1 and TRBJ2-2, with 8 bases that match TRBD2. CDR1 is LGHDT, CDR2 YNNKEL, per germline (reference sequence). This CDR3 region has 17 residues. V lost 1 base to trimming and J lost 6 bases; unmatched junction nucleotides: 10.

The rearrangement joins TRBV20-1 to TRBJ1-1; D ambiguous. The germline V and J ends were trimmed by 3 bases and 0 bases, with 8 bases remaining between them. The CDR3 has 13 residues. Germline V lookup: CDR1 DFQATT, CDR2 SNEGSKA (reference sequence). CDR3 residues: CSASGSMNTEAFF. The CDR3 DNA reads TGCAGTGCTAGTGGCAGTATGAACACTGAAGCTTTCTTT.

This chain connects TRBV28 to TRBJ2-1; TRBD1 is a possible D gene (5 bases). CDR1 and CDR2 (germline): MDHEN, SYDVKM. The CDR3 contains 15 residues. V shed 4 bases and J shed 0 bases, with 10 bases lying between them. The DNA for the CDR3 is TGTGCCAGCAGTTCCCTCGGACACTCCTACAATGAGCAGTTCTTC. Protein sequence: CASSSLGHSYNEQFF.

The rearrangement joins TRBV10-3 to TRBJ2-3; tentative D call: TRBD2 (5 bases). This CDR3 is built from 15 residues. CDR1 and CDR2 from the germline V gene are ENHRY and SYGVKD. V shed 2 bases and J shed 4 bases, with 13 bases lying between them. CDR3 coding DNA: TGTGCCATCAGTGAGCCCGGGGAGATAGCAGATACGCAGTATTTT. Protein sequence: CAISEPGEIADTQYF.

This clonotype was picked up many times. The gene calls are TRBV5-1 and TRBJ2-1; the match to TRBD2 covers 7 bases. Per the germline V gene, CDR1 is SGHRS and CDR2 is YFSETQ. The CDR3 contains 17 residues. The ends lost 4 bases at V and 0 bases at J; junction bases unmatched: 10. The CDR3 DNA reads as TGCGCCAGCAGCCATAGGGCTACTAGCGTCTCCTACAATGAGCAGTTCTTC. Its translation: CASSHRATSVSYNEQFF.

This clonotype came up many times. The J gene is TRBJ1-1, the V gene TRBV7-9; no clear D gene. V was cut by 5 bases and J by 3 bases, with 19 bases left in between. This CDR3 has 16 amino acids. The germline V gene encodes CDR1 SEHNR and CDR2 FQNEAQ (reference sequence). The CDR3 DNA follows: TGTGCCAGCAGCCCGCCCGGAGTCGGAGCGGACACTGAAGCTTTCTTT. This codes for CASSPPGVGADTEAFF. The full variable domain, in which reference TRBV7-9 and TRBJ1-1 provide the parts outside the CDR3, is DTGVSQNPRHKITKRGQNVTFRCDPISEHNRLYWYRQTLGQGPEFLTYFQNEAQLEKSRLLSDRFSAERPKGSFSTLEIQRTEQGDSAMYLCASSPPGVGADTEAFFGQGTRLTVV.

In its sample, this clonotype was seen many times. The V and J genes are TRBV6-6 and TRBJ1-4; 7 bases align to TRBD1. The trim removed 0 bases at V and 8 bases at J, leaving 6 bases unmatched. In germline, CDR1 is MNHNY, CDR2 SVGAGI (reference sequence). This CDR3 has 15 amino acids. This chain's CDR3 is CASSYSQGTEEKLFF. The CDR3 bases are TGTGCCAGCAGTTACTCACAGGGGACGGAGGAAAAACTGTTTTTT.